This TCR beta chain was identified in a study of T-cell memory formation after mild COVID-19. Study-wide context: Clustering of TCRs was largely donor specific.

In TCRdb, the 5' RACE reads were re-called with MiXCR into one record per CDR3 protein. The data hold 200,000 to 250,000 distinct CDR3 sequences, with around 26% observed a single time. The study, taken as a whole, reports: Clones that contracted from day 15 to 85 were balanced CD4/CD8, while later expanders leaned CD4+. Pre-infection memory harbored some responding clones, suggesting cross-reactive memory joined. Shrinking CD4+ clones were chiefly CM and EM; CD8+ ones were chiefly EMRA.

The germline V gene has CDR1 KGHSH and CDR2 LQKENI. The CDR3 has 13 amino acids. As concerns this clonotype: Its antigen is as yet unknown. One end of the junction is discordant with germline, which a read error may explain.

The material sequenced was PBMCs or a T cell subset sorted from them (not recorded which). This receptor was obtained from an adult woman who had mild COVID-19 (a few samples of this study predate the infection). Cell type and time point are not known. The chain employs TRBV18 and TRBJ2-1; 8 bases match TRBD2. The CDR3 is CVSSLGLGNEQFF. CDR3 nucleotide sequence: TGTGTCAGCTCACTGGGACTAGGCAATGAGCAGTTCTTC.